These 18 T cell receptor beta chains share one sample of origin, sequenced in a study of blood T cells in healthy people across ages. It was with a sample-barcoded 5' primer and a J-beta primer mix that a second PCR of about 6 to 12 cycles was run. TCRdb re-derived calls from the 5' RACE reads in MiXCR, one entry per CDR3 protein. The sample lists about 1.8 million distinct CDR3 sequences, roughly 52% seen once, with approximately 2% in the top ten. Sequenced: blood. The receptor set was obtained from a woman between 40 and 50 years old in good health.

The table lists this clonotype with a few counts. Here the CDR3 DNA reads TGTGCCAGCAGCCCCCGGGACAGCCTTTTCTCAGCCAAAAACATTCAGTACTTC. Its translation is CASSPRDSLFSAKNIQYF. V is TRBV7-2 and J is TRBJ2-4; 7 bases align to TRBD1. Unmatched junction bases numbered 13, after V lost 5 bases and J lost 0 bases. Germline V CDR1 and CDR2: SGHTA, FQGNSA. The CDR3 extends over 18 amino acids.

To note about this clonotype: Mismatch with germline at one junction end may stem from a read error. The chain recombines TRBV27 with TRBJ2-4; D is undetermined. The closer fit of TRBJ2-7 to the DNA end suggests the J call may be wrong. CDR1 and CDR2 (germline): MNHEY, SMNVEV (reference sequence). This CDR3 region has 13 residues. CDR3 DNA: TGTGCCAGCAATTTACCAAACTCCTACGAGCAGTACTTC. It translates to CASNLPNSYEQYF.

This clonotype showed up just a few times. This chain uses TRBV9 with TRBJ2-3; 8 bases align to TRBD2. The CDR3 sequence is 16 residues long. The V segment lost 3 bases and the J segment 4 bases; nucleotides outside the gene matches: 10. The V gene's germline CDR1 is SGDLS and CDR2 YYNGEE. The CDR3, as DNA: TGTGCCAGCAGCGCCGGGGGGGGCGGAGGCGCAGATACGCAGTATTTT. Protein product: CASSAGGGGGADTQYF. The full variable domain, in which reference TRBV9 and TRBJ2-3 provide the parts outside the CDR3, is DSGVTQTPKHLITATGQRVTLRCSPRSGDLSVYWYQQSLDQGLQFLIQYYNGEERAKGNILERFSAQQFPDLHSELNLSSLELGDSALYFCASSAGGGGGADTQYFGPGTRLTVL.

This clonotype showed up just a few times. The chain is built from TRBV13 and TRBJ2-5, with 10 nucleotides matching TRBD2. Germline V gene sequence: CDR1 PRHDT, CDR2 FYEKMQ (reference sequence). This CDR3 has 16 residues. V lost 5 bases and J lost 4; bases outside the gene matches: 10. The CDR3 DNA reads TGTGCCAGCAGCACAAGGCTAGCGGGGGAAGGAGAGACCCAGTACTTC. Amino acid sequence: CASSTRLAGEGETQYF.

The J gene is TRBJ2-1, the V gene TRBV4-2; 8 nucleotides line up with TRBD2. The CDR3 sequence is 17 residues long. Trimming took 2 bases from V and 4 from J; bases not matched to a gene: 10. Germline loops: CDR1 LGHNA, CDR2 YNFKEQ. The CDR3 sequence is CASSQKIGGGSYNEQFF. The CDR3 coding sequence is TGTGCCAGCAGCCAAAAGATCGGCGGGGGGTCATACAATGAGCAGTTCTTC.

The chain carries TRBV9 and TRBJ1-2, with TRBD1 matching over 7 bases. Germline V CDR1 and CDR2: SGDLS, YYNGEE. Trimming removed 4 bases from V and 0 bases from J; junction bases left unmatched: 12. The CDR3 sequence is 17 residues long. The CDR3 DNA sequence: TGTGCCAGCAGCCTTCGGACCGACAGGGCCTCTAACTATGGCTACACCTTC. It specifies CASSLRTDRASNYGYTF.

The chain links TRBV4-2 to TRBJ2-5, with a possible D match to TRBD1 (5 bases). The assigned J gene may be wrong: the sequence end matches TRBJ2-7 better. In germline, CDR1 is LGHNA, CDR2 YNFKEQ. The CDR3 is 15 residues long. The CDR3 DNA reads TGTGCCAGCAGCCAAGACAGGCCTAAAGGGGTCGAGCAGTACTTC. Translation: CASSQDRPKGVEQYF.

This chain joins TRBV5-1 and TRBJ2-7; D may be TRBD2 (6 bases). The J call may be in error: the DNA end matches TRBJ2-5 better. The CDR3 contains 14 residues. In germline, CDR1 is SGHRS, CDR2 YFSETQ. The CDR3 DNA is TGCGCCAGCAGCCCAACTACTAGCAAAGAGACCCAGTACTTC. Translated: CASSPTTSKETQYF.

This sequence joins TRBV6-2 or TRBV6-3 and TRBJ2-7, with 11 positions matching TRBD2. The CDR3 runs to 15 residues. After removal of 7 bases from V and 4 bases from J, the junction contained 9 bases not matched to a gene. Germline CDR1 is MNHEY and CDR2 is SVGEGT. CDR3 loop: CASTRPGTSGYEQYF. CDR3 coding DNA: TGTGCCAGCACGCGCCCCGGGACTAGCGGATACGAGCAGTACTTC.

The chain employs TRBV7-3 and TRBJ1-4; a weak D match, TRBD1 (5 bases). The CDR3 is made up of 15 amino acids. Germline CDR1 and CDR2: SGHTA and FQGTGA. Deletions cut 6 bases from V and 6 bases from J, with 17 bases between. The CDR3 spells CASSPGGDRDEKLFF. The CDR3 nucleotides are TGTGCCAGCAGTCCCGGGGGAGATCGGGATGAAAAACTGTTTTTT.

The V call is TRBV19, the J call TRBJ2-5, with TRBD1 identical over 9 bases. The length of the CDR3 is 16 residues. V shed 5 bases, J shed 4 bases, and the junction held 11 bases outside the gene matches. CDR1 LNHDA and CDR2 SQIVND come from the germline V gene (reference sequence). In DNA, the CDR3 is TGTGCCAGTAGTGCAACAGGGGGCTGGGGCCGAGAGACCCAGTACTTC. Its translation is CASSATGGWGRETQYF.

The chain has TRBV7-2 and TRBJ1-2; 11 bases line up with TRBD1. Germline V gives CDR1 SGHTA, CDR2 FQGNSA. The CDR3 has 14 residues. V dropped 5 bases and J dropped 7; count of bases not matched to a gene: 6. The CDR3 loop reads CASSHGGTGGGYTF. Here the CDR3 DNA reads TGTGCCAGCAGCCACGGGGGGACAGGGGGTGGCTACACCTTC.

The genes are TRBV4-2 and TRBJ2-7, with D possibly matching TRBD2 (6 bases). The germline V gene has CDR1 LGHNA and CDR2 YNFKEQ. There are 16 residues in the CDR3. With 0 bases removed from V and 0 bases from J, the gap between germline ends came to 12 bases. In DNA form, the CDR3 reads TGTGCCAGCAGCCAAGATCTGGGAGGTTACTCCTACGAGCAGTACTTC. This codes for CASSQDLGGYSYEQYF.

The V and J genes are TRBV4-3 and TRBJ2-3, with TRBD2 as a possible D gene (6 bases). Looked up from germline, CDR1 is LGHNA and CDR2 is YSLEER. V lost 4 bases to trimming and J lost 5 bases, with 10 bases between them. CDR3 size: 13 residues. The CDR3 DNA follows: TGCGCCAGCAGCCGCCTCGGGGGAGATACGCAGTATTTT. Residues: CASSRLGGDTQYF.

J is TRBJ2-3 and V is TRBV7-2; TRBD2 might be the D (5 bases). The V end lost 1 base, the J end lost 4 bases, and 15 bases lay between the germline ends. Germline CDR1 and CDR2: SGHTA and FQGNSA. The CDR3 runs 16 residues. CDR3 in DNA: TGTGCCAGCAGCTTAGGGGTAAGCGGCATAGCAGATACGCAGTATTTT. As protein: CASSLGVSGIADTQYF.

The chain combines TRBV20-1 with TRBJ1-5; TRBD1 agrees at 9 bases. V shed 2 bases and J 3 bases; nucleotides not matched to a gene: 5. Germline-derived CDR1 and CDR2 are DFQATT and SNEGSKA (reference sequence). The CDR3 loop spans 15 amino acids. The CDR3 DNA is TGCAGTGCTAGATCCAGGGACAGGGCCAATCAGCCCCAGCATTTT. It yields the protein CSARSRDRANQPQHF.

CDR3 sequence (DNA): TGTGCCAGCAGCTGGGACGATGGCTACACCTTC. Its protein is CASSWDDGYTF. The chain has TRBV7-2 and TRBJ1-2; D is possibly TRBD1 (5 bases). Deletions cut 4 bases from V and 6 bases from J, with 6 bases between. This CDR3 is built from 11 residues. Germline CDR1 reads SGHTA; CDR2 reads FQGNSA. The full variable domain, in which reference TRBV7-2 and TRBJ1-2 provide the parts outside the CDR3, is GAGVSQSPSNKVTEKGKDVELRCDPISGHTALYWYRQSLGQGLEFLIYFQGNSAPDKSGLPSDRFSAERTGGSVSTLTIQRTQQEDSAVYLCASSWDDGYTFGSGTRLTVV.

The rearrangement joins TRBV29-1 to TRBJ1-2, with D unresolved. The CDR3 runs 13 residues. Trimming took off 6 bases at V and 6 bases at J, with 17 bases between the two ends. Germline CDR1 reads SQVTM; CDR2 reads ANQGSEA. This chain's CDR3 is CSVSGGIIHGYTF. DNA of the CDR3: TGCAGCGTCTCGGGCGGTATCATACATGGCTACACCTTC.